The 24 T cell receptor beta chains in this list originate from one sample, sequenced in a study of beta chain features in type 1 diabetes. cDNA synthesis used the whole RNA isolate, giving expressed TCRB sequences. Generated by immunoSEQ multiplex PCR, the TCRdb table keeps only in-frame clones and is missing some. The sample lists about 330,000 clones, 9.5% to 12% occurring once. Sequencing was performed on naive CD4+ T cells from blood. The receptors derive from a woman in her 30s in good health.

This clone was found a few times. The chain has TRBV23-1 and TRBJ2-3; tentative D call: TRBD1 (6 bases). TRBV23-1 is recorded as an ORF, its role being uncertain. The V gene lost 2 bases and the J gene lost 1 base, with 13 bases spanning the gap. The CDR3 is 16 amino acids. The chain's CDR3 is CASSQGIGGGTDTQYF. The CDR3 bases are TGCGCCAGCAGTCAAGGGATAGGGGGAGGCACAGATACGCAGTATTTT.

This clone was counted once. The J gene is TRBJ2-5, the V gene TRBV25-1; 11 nucleotides line up with TRBD2. The J call is uncertain, as TRBJ2-7 better fits the DNA end. CDR1 MGHDK and CDR2 SYGVNS come from the germline V gene. CDR3 length: 15 residues. The CDR3 sequence: CASSESTSGRDEQYF. CDR3 nucleotide sequence: TGTGCCAGCAGTGAATCTACTAGCGGGAGAGACGAGCAGTACTTC.

This clone was seen only a few times. The chain recombines TRBV19 with TRBJ1-5, with D perhaps matching TRBD1 (5 bases). CDR1 and CDR2 from the germline V gene are LNHDA and SQIVND (reference sequence). There are 16 residues in the CDR3. V dropped 6 bases and J dropped 2 bases, with 17 bases sitting between them. Here the CDR3 reads CASSGGGGSGNQPQHF. DNA of the CDR3: TGTGCCAGTAGCGGTGGGGGGGGAAGTGGCAATCAGCCCCAGCATTTT.

This chain joins TRBV23-1 and TRBJ2-5, with D possibly being TRBD1 (5 bases). TRBV23-1 is an ORF for which the function is uncertain. The CDR3 length is 14 residues. V was trimmed by 3 bases and J by 3 bases, leaving 11 bases between them. CDR3 in amino acids: CASSHPDRKETQYF. The CDR3 DNA sequence: TGCGCCAGCAGTCACCCAGACAGAAAAGAGACCCAGTACTTC.

The chain employs TRBV28 and TRBJ2-2; 12 nucleotides match TRBD2. Germline V gene lookup returns CDR1 MDHEN and CDR2 SYDVKM. Trimming at V came to 6 bases and at J to 6 bases, leaving 8 bases not matched to a gene. This CDR3 comprises 16 residues. The DNA for the CDR3 is TGTGCCAGCAGACCTACTCGACTAGCGGGAGCCGGGGAGCTGTTTTTT. It translates to CASRPTRLAGAGELFF.

The chain joins TRBV7-9 to TRBJ1-2, with 8 bases lining up with TRBD1. Germline CDR1 is SEHNR and CDR2 is FQNEAQ (reference sequence). The CDR3 has 15 residues. Germline trimming cut 3 bases from V and 6 bases from J; bases unmatched to any gene: 9. The DNA for the CDR3 is TGTGCCAGCAGCTTGACAGGGGTTCTCTTGCATGGCTACACCTTC. Its translation is CASSLTGVLLHGYTF.

The rearrangement links TRBV28 to TRBJ2-7; 9 bases agree with TRBD1. Trimming took 6 bases from V and 0 from J; bases not matched to a gene: 3. CDR3 length equals 14 residues. Germline values: CDR1 MDHEN, CDR2 SYDVKM. The DNA of the CDR3 is TGTGCCAGCAGGGGGACAGGGAGCTCCTACGAGCAGTACTTC. Its translation is CASRGTGSSYEQYF.

The chain carries TRBV10-3 and TRBJ2-3, with 12 nucleotides matching TRBD2. CDR3 length equals 17 residues. Germline values: CDR1 ENHRY, CDR2 SYGVKD. V dropped 0 bases and J dropped 4; count of bases not matched to a gene: 5. The CDR3 is CAISESRTSGAPDTQYF. Here the CDR3 DNA reads TGTGCCATCAGTGAGTCAAGGACTAGCGGGGCTCCAGATACGCAGTATTTT.

This clone was observed a handful of times. This rearrangement joins TRBV4-2 to TRBJ1-5; unclear D gene. V was clipped by 2 bases and J by 2 bases, with 10 bases between them. Germline lookup yields CDR1 LGHNA and CDR2 YNFKEQ. There are 15 residues in the CDR3. The CDR3 coding sequence is TGTGCCAGCAGCCAACAGGAATACGGCAATCAGCCCCAGCATTTT. Translation: CASSQQEYGNQPQHF.

This clone was seen a handful of times. The chain has TRBV28 and TRBJ2-7, with D perhaps TRBD2 (5 bases). Germline V gene lookup returns CDR1 MDHEN and CDR2 SYDVKM. This CDR3 contains 14 residues. V gave up 1 base and J gave up 2 bases, with 9 bases separating them. This chain's CDR3 is CASSLFEGTYEQYF. CDR3 sequence (DNA): TGTGCCAGCAGTTTATTTGAGGGTACCTACGAGCAGTACTTC. The full variable domain, in which reference TRBV28 and TRBJ2-7 provide the parts outside the CDR3, is DVKVTQSSRYLVKRTGEKVFLECVQDMDHENMFWYRQDPGLGLRLIYFSYDVKMKEKGDIPEGYSVSREKKERFSLILESASTNQTSMYLCASSLFEGTYEQYFGPGTRLTVT.

The V and J genes are TRBV30 and TRBJ2-5, with TRBD2 matching over 14 bases. The DNA end is more similar to TRBJ2-7, so the J call may be wrong. CDR3 length: 16 residues. CDR1 and CDR2 from the germline V gene are GTSNPN and SVGIG (reference sequence). CDR3 nucleotides: TGTGCCTGGAGTGCGGGGACTAGCGGGAGTCACAACGAGCAGTACTTC. This encodes CAWSAGTSGSHNEQYF.

The V and J genes are TRBV15 and TRBJ1-2; a possible D gene is TRBD1 (6 bases). Trimming cost V 0 bases and J 4 bases, with 15 bases left between them. This CDR3 contains 16 residues. The germline gives CDR1 LNHNV, CDR2 YYDKDF (reference sequence). CDR3 sequence reads: CATSRDRTALIYGYTF. CDR3 nucleotides: TGTGCCACCAGCAGAGATAGGACAGCCCTAATCTATGGCTACACCTTC.

The rearrangement uses TRBV18 and TRBJ2-1, with TRBD1 matching 7 bases. Germline V gives CDR1 KGHSH, CDR2 LQKENI. The V gene end was trimmed by 1 base and the J gene end by 4 bases; junction bases not matched to a gene: 7. The CDR3 runs to 16 residues. The CDR3 spells CASSPQESGGYNEQFF. DNA of the CDR3: TGTGCCAGCTCACCACAGGAATCAGGGGGATACAATGAGCAGTTCTTC.

Only a few counts were recorded for this clone. V and J are TRBV7-2 and TRBJ2-1; D is perhaps TRBD1 (6 bases). CDR1 is SGHTA, CDR2 FQGNSA, per germline. The CDR3 loop spans 15 amino acids. V was shortened by 5 bases and J by 2 bases, with 13 bases between the two germline ends. The CDR3 spells CASSPGVTAYNEQFF. DNA for the CDR3: TGTGCCAGCAGCCCAGGGGTGACAGCCTACAATGAGCAGTTCTTC.

Details on this clone: Additional DNA sequences in this sample encode the identical CDR3. This chain uses TRBV18 with TRBJ2-7; TRBD1 matches at 7 bases. CDR3 length: 13 amino acids. Germline trimming cut 6 bases from V and 0 bases from J; bases unmatched to any gene: 2. Germline CDR1 KGHSH, CDR2 LQKENI. CDR3 DNA: TGTGCCAGCTCTAGGGACAGCTCCTACGAGCAGTACTTC. It codes for CASSRDSSYEQYF.

This clone has just a few counts. V usage is TRBV28 and J usage is TRBJ1-2; D gene uncertain. V shed 5 bases and J shed 7 bases, with 20 bases lying between them. The CDR3 runs 15 residues. Germline lookup yields CDR1 MDHEN and CDR2 SYDVKM. The DNA of the CDR3 is TGTGCCAGCAGTCCTGGAGGTAGTCCGAGCAGTGGCTACACCTTC. Translating gives CASSPGGSPSSGYTF.

There are a few counts of this clone. Other DNA sequences from this sample encode an identical CDR3 as well. J is TRBJ1-1 and V is TRBV28, with D hard to call. V was trimmed by 3 bases and J by 0 bases, leaving 2 bases between them. This CDR3 comprises 12 residues. Germline-derived CDR1 and CDR2 are MDHEN and SYDVKM. The CDR3 DNA is TGTGCCAGCAGTTTCATGAACACTGAAGCTTTCTTT. Translation gives CASSFMNTEAFF.

The rearrangement joins TRBV7-6 to TRBJ2-1, with 7 bases that match TRBD1. This CDR3 is 18 amino acids long. The germline gives CDR1 SGHVS, CDR2 FNYEAQ. Germline trimming cut 2 bases from V and 2 bases from J; bases unmatched to any gene: 12. The DNA of the CDR3 is TGTGCCAGCAGCTTATTGTTGGCAGGGGGAGATCCCTACAATGAGCAGTTCTTC. It yields the protein CASSLLLAGGDPYNEQFF.

V and J are TRBV29-1 and TRBJ1-2, with 11 positions matching TRBD1. After removal of 5 bases from V and 7 bases from J, the junction contained 9 bases not matched to a gene. The CDR3 length is 14 residues. Germline CDR1 is SQVTM and CDR2 is ANQGSEA. The CDR3 region is CSVLRDRGSGGYTF. Written as DNA, the CDR3 is TGCAGCGTTCTCCGGGACAGGGGGTCTGGTGGCTACACCTTC.

Here the CDR3 reads CASSLAGVGANVLTF. In nucleotides, the CDR3 is TGTGCCAGCAGCTTAGCAGGGGTCGGGGCCAACGTCCTGACTTTC. The gene calls are TRBV7-9 and TRBJ2-6; tentatively, D is TRBD1 (5 bases). The CDR3 runs to 15 residues. V was clipped by 0 bases and J by 4 bases, with 7 bases between them. Germline-derived CDR1 and CDR2 are SEHNR and FQNEAQ (reference sequence). Together with reference TRBV7-9 and TRBJ2-6, the CDR3 gives the full variable domain: DTGVSQNPRHKITKRGQNVTFRCDPISEHNRLYWYRQTLGQGPEFLTYFQNEAQLEKSRLLSDRFSAERPKGSFSTLEIQRTEQGDSAMYLCASSLAGVGANVLTFGAGSRLTVL.

This clone appeared a few times. The chain links TRBV25-1 to TRBJ2-1; 10 bases fit TRBD2. This CDR3 comprises 18 residues. The germline V gene has CDR1 MGHDK and CDR2 SYGVNS. V was pared by 4 bases and J by 5 bases, with 14 bases of the junction left unmatched. The CDR3 DNA reads TGTGCCAGCAGTGGTCCCGACCTTCTAGCGGGAGCCCACAATGAGCAGTTCTTC. This sequence encodes CASSGPDLLAGAHNEQFF.

The chain carries TRBV28 and TRBJ2-7, with 12 bases fitting TRBD2. This CDR3 contains 14 residues. The germline gives CDR1 MDHEN, CDR2 SYDVKM. Trimming at V came to 6 bases and at J to 6 bases, leaving 6 bases not matched to a gene. DNA of the CDR3: TGTGCCAGCAGCCTAGCGGGAGGGCCTCCCGAGCAGTACTTC. Its protein product is CASSLAGGPPEQYF.

In its sample, this clone was seen a few times. The V call is TRBV9, the J call TRBJ1-2, with TRBD1 matching 7 bases. Trimming took 0 bases from V and 3 from J; bases not matched to a gene: 2. CDR1 and CDR2 (germline): SGDLS, YYNGEE. This CDR3 is 14 amino acids long. In DNA form, the CDR3 reads TGTGCCAGCAGCGTAGACCAGGGGGACTATGGCTACACCTTC. It encodes CASSVDQGDYGYTF. The whole variable domain, remainder taken from reference TRBV9 and TRBJ1-2, is DSGVTQTPKHLITATGQRVTLRCSPRSGDLSVYWYQQSLDQGLQFLIQYYNGEERAKGNILERFSAQQFPDLHSELNLSSLELGDSALYFCASSVDQGDYGYTFGSGTRLTVV.

This clone was detected only a few times. J is TRBJ2-1 and V is TRBV5-4; TRBD1 is a possible D gene (6 bases). Trimming shortened V by 0 bases and J by 7 bases, and 11 bases separated the two germline ends. There are 14 residues in the CDR3. Germline V CDR1 and CDR2: SGHNT, YYREEE (reference sequence). The CDR3 region has the DNA TGTGCCAGCAGCTTGGAGGCCAGGGGTAATGAGCAGTTCTTC. This encodes CASSLEARGNEQFF.